This TCR beta chain was identified during a study of quantifying T cell responses using KT2 cells. Study-level information: cDNA was made from DNase-treated RNA using alpha and beta constant primers.

A single-stranded UMI oligo with SP2 sequence was ligated to cDNA 3' ends. First-round PCR used approximately 4 cycles and beta primers RC1.1 and RC1.2 covering TRBC1 and TRBC2. Separate processing of TCR alpha and beta chains began at the second PCR. TCRdb independently ran MiXCR on the UMI-ligation and nested PCR reads; one entry per CDR3 protein. The table has 39,000 or so distinct CDR3 sequences, over 15% seen once; the top ten hold over 40%. Germline CDR1 is SEHNR and CDR2 is FQNEAQ (reference sequence). Trimming took 3 bases from V and 5 from J; bases not matched to a gene: 9. The CDR3 is 16 residues long.

The sequenced sample consisted of PBMCs spiked with cells of the T cell clone KT2. V usage is TRBV7-9 and J usage is TRBJ2-3, with 9 bases aligning to TRBD2. This TCR came from a human donor. In nucleotides, the CDR3 is TGTGCCAGCAGCTTTACGCGGGGGGGCATTGGAGATACGCAGTATTTT. Amino acid sequence: CASSFTRGGIGDTQYF.